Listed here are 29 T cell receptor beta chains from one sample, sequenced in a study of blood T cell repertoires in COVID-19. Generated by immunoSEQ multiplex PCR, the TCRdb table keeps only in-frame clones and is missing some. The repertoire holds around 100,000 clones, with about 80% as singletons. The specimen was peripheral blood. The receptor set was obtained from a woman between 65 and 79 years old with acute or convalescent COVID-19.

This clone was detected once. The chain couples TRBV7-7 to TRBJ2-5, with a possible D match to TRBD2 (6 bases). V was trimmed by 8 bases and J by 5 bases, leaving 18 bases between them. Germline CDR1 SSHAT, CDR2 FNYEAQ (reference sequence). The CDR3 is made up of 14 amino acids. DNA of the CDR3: TGTGCCAGCGCCCCGGGGGTGGATGGCGAGACCCAGTACTTC. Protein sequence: CASAPGVDGETQYF.

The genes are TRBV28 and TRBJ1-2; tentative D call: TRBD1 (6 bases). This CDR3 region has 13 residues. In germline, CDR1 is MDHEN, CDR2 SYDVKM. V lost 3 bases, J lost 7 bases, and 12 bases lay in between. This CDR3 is CASSFGGALGYTF. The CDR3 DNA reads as TGTGCCAGCAGTTTCGGGGGGGCGCTTGGCTACACCTTC.

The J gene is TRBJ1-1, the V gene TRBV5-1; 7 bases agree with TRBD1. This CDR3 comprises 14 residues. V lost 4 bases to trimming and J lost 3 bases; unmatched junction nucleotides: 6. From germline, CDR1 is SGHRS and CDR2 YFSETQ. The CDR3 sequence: CASSPRQGDTEAFF. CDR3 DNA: TGCGCCAGCAGCCCCAGACAGGGTGACACTGAAGCTTTCTTT. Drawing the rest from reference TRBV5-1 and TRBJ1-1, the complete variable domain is KAGVTQTPRYLIKTRGQQVTLSCSPISGHRSVSWYQQTPGQGLQFLFEYFSETQRNKGNFPGRFSGRQFSNSRSEMNVSTLELGDSALYLCASSPRQGDTEAFFGQGTRLTVV.

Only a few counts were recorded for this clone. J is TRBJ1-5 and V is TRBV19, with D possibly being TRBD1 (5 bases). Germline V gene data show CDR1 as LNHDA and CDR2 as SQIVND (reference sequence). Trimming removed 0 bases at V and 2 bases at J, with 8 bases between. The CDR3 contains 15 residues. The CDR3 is CASSIDRARNQPQHF. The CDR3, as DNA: TGTGCCAGTAGTATAGACAGGGCGCGCAATCAGCCCCAGCATTTT.

The CDR3 sequence: CASSPIDLEWAPIYEQYV. CDR3 nucleotide sequence: TGTGCCAGCAGCCCCATCGACCTCGAATGGGCCCCCATTTACGAGCAGTACGTC. This chain uses TRBV3-1 (or the pseudogene TRBV3-2) with TRBJ2-7; D remains ambiguous. The CDR3 runs to 18 residues. Between the trimmed V and J ends, which lost 4 bases and 4 bases, there was a span of 26 bases. Germline assignment: CDR1 LGHDT and CDR2 YNNKEL (reference sequence).

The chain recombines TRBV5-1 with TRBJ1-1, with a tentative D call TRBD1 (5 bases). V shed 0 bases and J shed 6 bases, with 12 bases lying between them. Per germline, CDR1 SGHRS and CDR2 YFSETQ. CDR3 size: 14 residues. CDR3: CASSLEGHGAEAFF. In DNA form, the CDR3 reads TGCGCCAGCAGCTTGGAGGGGCACGGCGCTGAAGCTTTCTTT.

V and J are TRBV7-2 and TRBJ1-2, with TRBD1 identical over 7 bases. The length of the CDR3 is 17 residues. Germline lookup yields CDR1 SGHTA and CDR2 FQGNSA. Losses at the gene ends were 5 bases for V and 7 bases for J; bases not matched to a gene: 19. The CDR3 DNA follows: TGTGCCAGCAGCCGTGAGCGACAGGGTGATGGAGAAGGTGGCTACACCTTC. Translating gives CASSRERQGDGEGGYTF.

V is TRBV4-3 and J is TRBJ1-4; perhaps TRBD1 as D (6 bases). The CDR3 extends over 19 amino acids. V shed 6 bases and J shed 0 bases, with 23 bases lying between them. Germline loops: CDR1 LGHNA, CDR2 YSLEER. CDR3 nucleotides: TGCGCCAGCAGGGACAGCCGAATCCACAGCATCACAACTAATGAAAAACTGTTTTTT. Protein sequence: CASRDSRIHSITTNEKLFF.

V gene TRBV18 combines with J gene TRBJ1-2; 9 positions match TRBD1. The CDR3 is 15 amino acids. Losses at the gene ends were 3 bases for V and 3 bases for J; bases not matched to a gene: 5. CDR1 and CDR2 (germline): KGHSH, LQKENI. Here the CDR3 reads CASSPGTGFDYGYTF. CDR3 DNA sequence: TGTGCCAGCTCACCCGGGACAGGGTTTGACTATGGCTACACCTTC.

This CDR3 reads CASSLRTSGLITDTQYF. In nucleotides, the CDR3 is TGTGCCAGCAGCCTCAGGACTAGCGGGCTTATCACAGATACGCAGTATTTT. V usage is TRBV5-6 and J usage is TRBJ2-3, with 11 bases matching TRBD2. J was trimmed by 2 bases and V by 4 bases; bases with no gene match: 9. There are 17 residues in the CDR3. Germline V gene data show CDR1 as SGHDT and CDR2 as YYEEEE.

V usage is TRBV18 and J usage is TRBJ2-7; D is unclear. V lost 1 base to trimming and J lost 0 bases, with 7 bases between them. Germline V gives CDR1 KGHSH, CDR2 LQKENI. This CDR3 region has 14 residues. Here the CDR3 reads CASSPREDSYEQYF. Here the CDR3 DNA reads TGTGCCAGCTCACCACGAGAAGACTCCTACGAGCAGTACTTC. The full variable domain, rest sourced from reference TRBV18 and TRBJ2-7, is NAGVMQNPRHLVRRRGQEARLRCSPMKGHSHVYWYRQLPEEGLKFMVYLQKENIIDESGMPKERFSAEFPKEGPSILRIQQVVRGDSAAYFCASSPREDSYEQYFGPGTRLTVT.

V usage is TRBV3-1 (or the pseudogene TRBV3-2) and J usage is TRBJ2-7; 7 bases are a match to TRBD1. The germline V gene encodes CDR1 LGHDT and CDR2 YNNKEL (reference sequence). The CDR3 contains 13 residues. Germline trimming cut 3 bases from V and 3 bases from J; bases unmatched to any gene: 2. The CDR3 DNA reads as TGTGCCAGCAGCCAGACAGGGTTCTACGAGCAGTACGTC. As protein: CASSQTGFYEQYV.

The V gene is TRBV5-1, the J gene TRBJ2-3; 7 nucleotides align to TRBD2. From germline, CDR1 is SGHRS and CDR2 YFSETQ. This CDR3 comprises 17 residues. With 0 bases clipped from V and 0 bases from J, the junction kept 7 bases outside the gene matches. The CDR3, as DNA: TGCGCCAGCAGCTTGGGCCCTAGCGGAACTAGCACAGATACGCAGTATTTT. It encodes CASSLGPSGTSTDTQYF.

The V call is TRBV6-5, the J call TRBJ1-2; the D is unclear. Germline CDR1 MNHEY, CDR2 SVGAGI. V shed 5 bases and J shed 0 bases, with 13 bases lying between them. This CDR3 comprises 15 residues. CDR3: CASSPQFPPNYGYTF. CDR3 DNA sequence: TGTGCCAGCAGTCCACAGTTTCCTCCTAACTATGGCTACACCTTC.

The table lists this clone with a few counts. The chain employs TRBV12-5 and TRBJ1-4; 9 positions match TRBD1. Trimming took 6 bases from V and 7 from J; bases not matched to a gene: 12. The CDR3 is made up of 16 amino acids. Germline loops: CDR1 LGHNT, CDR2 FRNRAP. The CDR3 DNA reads TGTGCTAGTGGCCCCGGGACAGGGAAGGCGAGTGAAAAACTGTTTTTT. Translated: CASGPGTGKASEKLFF.

CDR3 sequence reads: CASSLTRDEQFF. CDR3 DNA sequence: TGTGCCAGCAGCTTAACGAGGGATGAGCAGTTCTTC. This chain joins TRBV7-2 and TRBJ2-1, with D tentatively TRBD2 (5 bases). Trimming removed 2 bases at V and 8 bases at J, with 7 bases between. The CDR3 extends over 12 amino acids. The germline V gene encodes CDR1 SGHTA and CDR2 FQGNSA.

The CDR3 loop is CASSLTPPRGKTEAFF. CDR3 sequence (DNA): TGTGCCAGCAGCCTCACCCCCCCCAGGGGGAAAACTGAAGCTTTCTTT. V and J are TRBV14 and TRBJ1-1; 7 bases line up with TRBD1. The CDR3 is 16 amino acids. Germline loops: CDR1 SGHDN, CDR2 FVKESK. The J segment lost 5 bases and the V segment lost 4 bases, leaving 13 bases of the junction unmatched.

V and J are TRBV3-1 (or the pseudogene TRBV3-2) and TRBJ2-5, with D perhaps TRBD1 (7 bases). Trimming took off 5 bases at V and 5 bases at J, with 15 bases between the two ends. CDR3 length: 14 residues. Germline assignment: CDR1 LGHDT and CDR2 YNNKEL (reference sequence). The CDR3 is CASSESGGKETQYF. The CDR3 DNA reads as TGTGCCAGCAGCGAATCAGGGGGGAAGGAGACCCAGTACTTC.

The CDR3 bases are TGTGCCAGCAGCCCTGGGCGCTATGGCTACACCTTC. Protein product: CASSPGRYGYTF. The rearrangement uses TRBV7-8 and TRBJ1-2, with D hard to call. Looked up from germline, CDR1 is SGHVS and CDR2 is FQNEAQ. CDR3 size: 12 residues. V was clipped by 5 bases and J by 4 bases, with 8 bases between them. Full variable domain (rest looked up from reference TRBV7-8 and TRBJ1-2): GAGVSQSPRYKVAKRGQDVALRCDPISGHVSLFWYQQALGQGPEFLTYFQNEAQLDKSGLPSDRFFAERPEGSVSTLKIQRTQQEDSAVYLCASSPGRYGYTFGSGTRLTVV.

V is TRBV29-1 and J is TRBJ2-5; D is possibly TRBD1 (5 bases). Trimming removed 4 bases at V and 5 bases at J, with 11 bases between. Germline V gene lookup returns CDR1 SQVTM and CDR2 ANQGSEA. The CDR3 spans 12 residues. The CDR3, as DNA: TGCAGCGTTGGCAGGGTCGGGGAGACCCAGTACTTC. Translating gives CSVGRVGETQYF.

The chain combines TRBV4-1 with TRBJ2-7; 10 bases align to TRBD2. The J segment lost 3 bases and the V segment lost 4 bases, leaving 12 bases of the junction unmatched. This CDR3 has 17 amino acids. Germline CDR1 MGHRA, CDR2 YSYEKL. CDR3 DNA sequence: TGCGCCAGCAGCCCCCGGTCAGCGGGGGGGTCCTACTACGAGCAGTACTTC. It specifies CASSPRSAGGSYYEQYF.

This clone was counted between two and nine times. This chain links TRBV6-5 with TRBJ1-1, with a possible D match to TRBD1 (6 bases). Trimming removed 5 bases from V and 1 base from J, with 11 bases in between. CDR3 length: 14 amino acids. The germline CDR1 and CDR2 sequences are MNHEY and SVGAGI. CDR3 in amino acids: CASSKTRGNTEAFF. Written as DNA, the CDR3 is TGTGCCAGCAGTAAAACCAGGGGGAACACTGAAGCTTTCTTT.

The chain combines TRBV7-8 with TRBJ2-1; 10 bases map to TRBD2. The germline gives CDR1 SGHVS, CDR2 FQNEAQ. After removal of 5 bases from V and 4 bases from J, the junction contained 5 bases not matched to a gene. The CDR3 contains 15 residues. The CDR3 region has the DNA TGTGCCAGCAGCCCACCACTAGCGGGGTACAATGAGCAGTTCTTC. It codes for CASSPPLAGYNEQFF. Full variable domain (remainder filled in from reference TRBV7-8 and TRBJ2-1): GAGVSQSPRYKVAKRGQDVALRCDPISGHVSLFWYQQALGQGPEFLTYFQNEAQLDKSGLPSDRFFAERPEGSVSTLKIQRTQQEDSAVYLCASSPPLAGYNEQFFGPGTRLTVL.

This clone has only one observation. The CDR3 is CASSPRTAEKLFF. The CDR3 bases are TGTGCCAGCTCACCACGGACAGCTGAAAAACTGTTTTTT. V usage is TRBV18 and J usage is TRBJ1-4; the D gene is possibly TRBD1 (6 bases). The CDR3 loop spans 13 amino acids. CDR1 is KGHSH and CDR2 is LQKENI in the germline V gene. V was trimmed by 1 base and J by 7 bases, leaving 7 bases between them.

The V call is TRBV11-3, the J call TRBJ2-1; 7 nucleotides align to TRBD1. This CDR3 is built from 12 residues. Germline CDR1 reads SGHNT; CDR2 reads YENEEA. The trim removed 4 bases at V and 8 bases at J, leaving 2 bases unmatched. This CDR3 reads CASSYGQDEQFF. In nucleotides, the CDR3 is TGTGCCAGCAGCTACGGACAGGATGAGCAGTTCTTC.

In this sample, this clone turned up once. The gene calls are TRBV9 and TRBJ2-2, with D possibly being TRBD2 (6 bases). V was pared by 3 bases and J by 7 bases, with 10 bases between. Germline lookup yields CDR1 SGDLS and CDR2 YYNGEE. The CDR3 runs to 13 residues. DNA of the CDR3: TGTGCCAGCAGCGCTAGCGCTTTCGGGGAGCTGTTTTTT. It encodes CASSASAFGELFF. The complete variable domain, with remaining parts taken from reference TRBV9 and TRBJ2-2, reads DSGVTQTPKHLITATGQRVTLRCSPRSGDLSVYWYQQSLDQGLQFLIQYYNGEERAKGNILERFSAQQFPDLHSELNLSSLELGDSALYFCASSASAFGELFFGEGSRLTVL.

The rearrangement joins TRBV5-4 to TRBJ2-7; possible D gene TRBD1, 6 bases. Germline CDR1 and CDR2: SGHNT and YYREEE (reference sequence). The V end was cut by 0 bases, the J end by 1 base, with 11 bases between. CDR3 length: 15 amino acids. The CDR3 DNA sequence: TGTGCCAGCAGCTTGGGACAGGAATCTTCCTACGAGCAGTACTTC. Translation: CASSLGQESSYEQYF.

CDR3 DNA sequence: TGTGCCAGTAGTACCCCGGGGATTTACAACACCCGTGAGCCCCAGCATTTT. Translating it yields CASSTPGIYNTREPQHF. This sequence joins TRBV19 and TRBJ1-5; no clear D. Per germline, CDR1 LNHDA and CDR2 SQIVND (reference sequence). The CDR3 has 17 residues. Trimming removed 4 bases at V and 8 bases at J, with 24 bases between.

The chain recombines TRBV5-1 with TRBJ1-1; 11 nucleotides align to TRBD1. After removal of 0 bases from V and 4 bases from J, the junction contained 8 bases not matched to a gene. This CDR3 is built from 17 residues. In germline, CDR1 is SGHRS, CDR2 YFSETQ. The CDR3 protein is CASSLGRTGGPGTEAFF. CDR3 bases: TGCGCCAGCAGCTTGGGGCGGACAGGGGGCCCGGGCACTGAAGCTTTCTTT.